The 12 T cell receptor beta chains reported below all come from one sample, sequenced in a study of blood T cell repertoires in COVID-19 (dated by TCRdb to the early 2020s). Libraries were made using the immunoSEQ multiplex PCR assay. What TCRdb holds here is the immuneACCESS table cut down to in-frame rearrangements. Part of the clones is not present; checked against another copy, under half of the missing clones reflect an unresolved V gene, and the others are unexplained. This sample has a few hundred thousand clones in its table, and around 87% of those were observed once. Clones ranked in the top ten supply about 1.7% of the sample. Sequencing was done on a sample of PBMCs or T cells enriched from blood (not recorded which). These TCRs come from a young woman with acute COVID-19.

V and J are TRBV14 and TRBJ1-2; TRBD1 might be the D (5 bases). The V gene's germline CDR1 is SGHDN and CDR2 FVKESK. Trimming pared 0 bases from V and 5 bases from J, leaving 13 bases between. The CDR3 sequence is 15 residues long. The CDR3 region is CASSQDAGPQYGYTF. The CDR3 DNA follows: TGTGCCAGCAGCCAAGATGCGGGGCCTCAATATGGCTACACCTTC.

The chain links TRBV12-2 to TRBJ2-1; the DNA was not used to check the table's D call, TRBD2. TRBV12-2 is tagged as a pseudogene. The CDR3 sequence is 21 residues long. CDR3 in DNA: TGTGCAAGTCGCTTAGTAAAAAGACTAGCCTCTTCCCACACTTCCCGTAATGAGCAGTTCTTC. It is translated as CASRLVKRLASSHTSRNEQFF.

The V call is TRBV28, the J call TRBJ2-2; the match to TRBD1 covers 8 bases. This CDR3 region has 16 residues. Germline CDR1 is MDHEN and CDR2 is SYDVKM. V lost 5 bases and J lost 3; bases outside the gene matches: 8. CDR3 loop: CASSPAGQGYTGELFF. The CDR3 nucleotides are TGTGCCAGCAGTCCGGCAGGACAGGGTTACACCGGGGAGCTGTTTTTT.

This chain links TRBV29-1 with TRBJ2-2, with no clear D. The CDR3 contains 13 residues. The V gene's germline CDR1 is SQVTM and CDR2 ANQGSEA. Between the trimmed V and J ends, which lost 4 bases and 2 bases, there was a span of 8 bases. CDR3 sequence (DNA): TGCAGCGTTGTAAACAGAAACACCGGGGAGCTGTTTTTT. Translation: CSVVNRNTGELFF.

The chain joins TRBV19 to TRBJ1-5; perhaps TRBD1 as D (5 bases). Trimming cost V 3 bases and J 0 bases, with 15 bases left between them. The CDR3 has 17 amino acids. CDR1 is LNHDA, CDR2 SQIVND, per germline (reference sequence). The CDR3 bases are TGTGCCAGTAGTATGCAACAGCTCGGGGGTAGCAATCAGCCCCAGCATTTT. Its translation is CASSMQQLGGSNQPQHF.

J is TRBJ1-5 and V is TRBV6-5, with 7 bases identical to TRBD1. V lost 5 bases and J lost 3; bases outside the gene matches: 4. There are 14 residues in the CDR3. The germline gives CDR1 MNHEY, CDR2 SVGAGI. DNA for the CDR3: TGTGCCAGCAGTAGCGACAGGGACAATCAGCCCCAGCATTTT. As protein: CASSSDRDNQPQHF.

The chain carries TRBV6-4 and TRBJ2-1, with 11 positions matching TRBD2. J was trimmed by 0 bases and V by 3 bases; bases with no gene match: 7. This CDR3 has 18 amino acids. Germline CDR1 and CDR2: MRHNA and SNTAGT. The CDR3 DNA follows: TGTGCCAGCAGTGAAGGGACTAGCGGTCGAAGCTCCTACAATGAGCAGTTCTTC. Translated: CASSEGTSGRSSYNEQFF.

This rearrangement joins TRBV19 to TRBJ1-5; tentatively, D is TRBD1 (6 bases). Trimming cost V 1 base and J 2 bases, with 15 bases left between them. The CDR3 spans 17 residues. From germline, CDR1 is LNHDA and CDR2 SQIVND (reference sequence). The CDR3 spells CASSIAHRARGNQPQHF. As DNA, the CDR3 is TGTGCCAGTAGTATAGCTCACAGGGCTCGAGGCAATCAGCCCCAGCATTTT.

The chain links TRBV7-7 to TRBJ2-5, with D hard to call. Germline CDR1 is SSHAT and CDR2 is FNYEAQ (reference sequence). With 5 bases removed from V and 5 bases from J, the gap between germline ends came to 12 bases. This CDR3 has 13 residues. This chain's CDR3 is CASSPLRAETQYF. The DNA of the CDR3 is TGTGCCAGCAGCCCCCTTAGAGCTGAGACCCAGTACTTC.

The CDR3 reads CASSPTLGGSGAKNIQYF. CDR3 nucleotide sequence: TGTGCCAGCAGCCCCACCCTGGGCGGGAGTGGGGCCAAAAACATTCAGTACTTC. V usage is TRBV3-1 (or the pseudogene TRBV3-2) and J usage is TRBJ2-4, with TRBD2 identical over 7 bases. CDR1 and CDR2 from the germline V gene are LGHDT and YNNKEL (reference sequence). The CDR3 covers 18 residues. The trim removed 4 bases at V and 1 base at J, leaving 13 bases unmatched.

Here the CDR3 DNA reads TGTGCCAGCTCACACGGACAGTTTGGCTACACCTTC. Encoded protein: CASSHGQFGYTF. The V gene is TRBV18, the J gene TRBJ1-2; perhaps TRBD1 as D (6 bases). V was shortened by 4 bases and J by 7 bases, with 10 bases between the two germline ends. Germline CDR1 and CDR2: KGHSH and LQKENI. The CDR3 totals 12 residues. Complete variable domain (other parts from reference TRBV18 and TRBJ1-2): NAGVMQNPRHLVRRRGQEARLRCSPMKGHSHVYWYRQLPEEGLKFMVYLQKENIIDESGMPKERFSAEFPKEGPSILRIQQVVRGDSAAYFCASSHGQFGYTFGSGTRLTVV.

The chain employs TRBV5-6 and TRBJ1-6; 7 bases fit TRBD1. The length of the CDR3 is 15 residues. From germline, CDR1 is SGHDT and CDR2 YYEEEE. With V trimmed by 4 bases and J by 10 bases, 11 bases remained unmatched. CDR3 nucleotide sequence: TGTGCCAGCAGCCCCTGGGACAGTGGATGGTCACCCCTCCACTTT. Encoded protein: CASSPWDSGWSPLHF. Together with reference TRBV5-6 and TRBJ1-6, the CDR3 gives the full variable domain: DAGVTQSPTHLIKTRGQQVTLRCSPKSGHDTVSWYQQALGQGPQFIFQYYEEEERQRGNFPDRFSGHQFPNYSSELNVNALLLGDSALYLCASSPWDSGWSPLHFGNGTRLTVT.